The clone carrying this T cell receptor (beta chain) appeared once. The antigen remains undetermined. The data were produced by immunoSEQ multiplex PCR, yet TCRdb's version contains in-frame clones alone and is incomplete. Seen here are 100,000 to 150,000 clones, about 93% observed once, and the top ten hold around 5%. Samples with a second dose at about 4 or about 12 weeks were pooled together. These data are taken from a study of T cell responses to AZD1222 COVID-19 vaccine. General study points: Baseline antibody screening turned up just a handful of seropositive AZD1222 recipients. Reports say nearly half of spike-specific TCRs go after unmutated variant regions.

This CDR3 region has 14 residues. Per the germline V gene, CDR1 is DFQATT and CDR2 is SNEGSKA (reference sequence). The V gene lost 3 bases and the J gene lost 5 bases, with 14 bases spanning the gap. Sequences were derived from peripheral blood, sampled 28 days after the second AZD1222 dose. The rearrangement links TRBV20-1 to TRBJ1-5, with D tentatively TRBD1 (5 bases). The sequence was collected from an adult who received the AZD1222 COVID-19 vaccine. The CDR3 DNA follows: TGCAGTGCTAGTATCGGCAGGGCAGATCAGCCCCAGCATTTT. Translated: CSASIGRADQPQHF.